This T cell receptor (beta chain) was identified during a study of CD8+CD57+ T cells in acquired aplastic anemia. At the level of the study: Sorting CD4+ and CD8+ cells gave DNA averaging about 3.1 ug. Findings and limits, study-wide: Between the patient and control groups, CD8+ Simpson's diversity did not differ significantly.

Patients chosen for sequencing had CD8+CD57+ cells that had expanded, as shown by flow cytometry. This clonotype was recorded many times. The antigen is unknown. Genomic DNA was employed as the template in profiling TCR beta VDJ and CDR3. Via MiXCR, TCRdb re-called the reads, giving one row per CDR3 protein. Counted here are around 290,000 distinct CDR3 sequences, about 50% occurring once; the ten biggest clones make up roughly 1.3%. The V and J ends lost 0 bases and 6 bases respectively, with 21 bases between them. This CDR3 contains 19 residues. CDR1 is MGHRA and CDR2 is YSYEKL in the germline V gene.

Sample: sorted CD4+, CD8+, or CD8+CD57+ T cells (not recorded which) from PBMCs. The V and J genes are TRBV4-1 and TRBJ1-6; D is unclear. This TCR was sampled from a human donor with aplastic anemia. The CDR3 nucleotides read TGCGCCAGCAGCCAAGATGGTGGAGGCAGATCCACCATTAATTCACCCCTCCACTTT. As protein: CASSQDGGGRSTINSPLHF.